The entry that follows covers one TCR beta chain sequence. Its antigen remains unidentified. The length of the CDR3 is 17 residues. CDR1 is SGHVS, CDR2 FQNEAQ, per germline. For the diagnoses, clinical symptoms, serum thyroxine and TRAb, thyroid ultrasound and orbital computed tomography were used. The source of the sample is a study of T cells in Graves' hyperthyroidism and ophthalmopathy. Study-wide points: The model predicted ophthalmopathy a median roughly six months before onset. Among clonotypes expanded in thyroid above 0.001, most were also found in blood.

From RNA transcripts, TCR beta CDR3 regions were amplified. A set of HTBI primers served as the primers for a first-round RT-PCR of the TCR CDR3. TCRdb used MiXCR to reprocess the multiplex PCR reads, holding one entry per CDR3 protein. Of under 700,000 distinct CDR3 sequences listed, about 43% are singletons. This chain connects TRBV7-8 to TRBJ2-5; 13 bases match TRBD2. The last part of the DNA fits TRBJ2-1 better; the J call may be wrong. The sequencing input was peripheral blood or thyroid tissue (not recorded which). This TCR was recovered from a woman aged 18-29 years with Graves' hyperthyroidism. In DNA form, the CDR3 reads TGTGCCAGCAGCTCATTGAAAGGGACTAGCGGGATACATGAGCAGTTCTTC. Translating gives CASSSLKGTSGIHEQFF.